Sequencing of this T cell receptor (beta chain) was carried out in a study of beta chain features in type 1 diabetes (dated by TCRdb to 2016 to 2018). Looking at the study overall: Mean age, gender distribution, total cell number and subset yield were not different between patients and healthy donors. Across all samples, approximately 98,000,000 sorted cells were examined, and cell number per subset correlated strongly with RNA yield. In the study, TCRB repertoires of sorted circulating CD4+ T cell subsets from recently diagnosed type 1 diabetes patients were compared with those of matched healthy donors. Naive and central memory subsets were obtained from all 30 or so donors, but regulatory and stem cell-like memory subsets were isolated from only 8 patients and roughly 8 healthy donors. The investigation overall reported the following: Type 1 diabetes patients showed a moderate but significant shortening of TCRB CDR3 length in all four CD4+ subsets. HLA sub-analyses involved small numbers of individuals, so any influence of HLA type on TCRB rearrangement remained unresolved. Naive, central memory and regulatory TCRB repertoires appeared to be more alike among patients than among healthy donors. PCR might favor shorter templates, but patient and control samples were amplified and corrected together, so any skew would affect both groups equally. Because cDNA was sequenced instead of genomic DNA, highly expressing activated cells could be over-represented, though the groups showed no difference in activation or CD3 levels. At VDJ recombination sites, type 1 diabetes patients had fewer insertions and more deleted nucleotides, which implies abnormalities in thymic rearrangement.

In regard to this clone: Its antigen target is currently unknown. Base qualities are missing; no much larger clone stands one base away.

Each donor gave one peripheral blood draw, approximately 120 mL on average, collected into heparinised tubes. Naive, central memory, regulatory and stem cell-like memory CD4+ T cells were sorted on a BD FACSAria II using a panel including CD45RO, CCR7, CD25, CD127, CD95 and CD27. All sorted populations exceeded 95% purity. Right away, PBMCs were isolated by Lymphoprep density gradient centrifugation and were stained directly, with no culture step. So that batch effects would be minimized, each experiment stained and sorted samples in pairs, pairing one healthy donor with one patient. The entire amount of isolated RNA was reverse transcribed using the High Capacity cDNA Reverse Transcription Kit, so the sequenced TCRB transcripts were expressed ones. Deep immunoSEQ sequencing was applied to naive, central memory and regulatory T cell samples, giving an average of about 3.57 million total reads per sample. Sorted cells were lysed in RLT buffer and RNA was extracted with DNase-treated RNeasy Micro or Mini kits, depending on cell number. To prevent cross-contamination, each cell subset was processed individually, whereas patient and healthy donor samples were processed jointly. The immunoSEQ multiplex PCR was used to amplify TCRB sequences from cDNA, yielding 87-bp fragments that span the CDR3 region. Sequencing of the amplicons was performed on the Illumina HiSeq platform. The authors' pipeline ran thus. PCR bias was corrected computationally using synthetic template baselines, and reads within Hamming distance 2 were collapsed, with unmergeable singletons discarded. Reads were aligned against IMGT so that V, D and J genes, CDR3 length and insertions or deletions at six rearrangement sites could be assigned. Within each subset, clonotype counts were normalized to sorted cell number, and only after that were true diversity and Gini coefficients computed with the tcR R package. The overlap coefficient, calculated on TCRB nucleotide sequences, was used to quantify repertoire sharing. Out-of-frame TCRB sequences from naive cells were analyzed to stand in for the pre-selection repertoire. TCRdb limited this immuneACCESS table to in-frame rearrangements with V and J called. A share of clones is missing; checked studies link under half to unresolved V genes, and the rest is unexplained. That table gives V, J and clone size, and the DNA gave D and trimming. In this sample the table shows under 450,000 clones, around 13% of which occur a single time. The ten largest clones take up roughly 0.033% of the sample.

Germline trimming: 2 bases from V, 4 bases from J; junction bases outside gene matches: 14. The CDR3 spans 18 residues, from the cysteine through the phenylalanine. CDR3 DNA only is kept here, 54 bases in frame from base 1. CDR1 is given as SGDLS and CDR2 as YYNGEE, both from the germline V gene. The chain was built from TRBV9 and TRBJ2-3; 9 bases in the junction line up with TRBD2. The sample was naive CD4+ T cells from blood. In light of the paper, this sample's cell subset or site label describes: true naive CD4+ T cells. This clonotype originated in a man aged 30-40 years in good health. CDR3 reads: CASSVSPAGGPRADTQYF. The DNA sequence reads TGTGCCAGCAGCGTCTCTCCGGCGGGAGGGCCTCGCGCAGATACGCAGTATTTT. Where the CDR3 stops, the reference TRBV9 and TRBJ2-3 genes take over; the full variable domain is DSGVTQTPKHLITATGQRVTLRCSPRSGDLSVYWYQQSLDQGLQFLIQYYNGEERAKGNILERFSAQQFPDLHSELNLSSLELGDSALYFCASSVSPAGGPRADTQYFGPGTRLTVL.